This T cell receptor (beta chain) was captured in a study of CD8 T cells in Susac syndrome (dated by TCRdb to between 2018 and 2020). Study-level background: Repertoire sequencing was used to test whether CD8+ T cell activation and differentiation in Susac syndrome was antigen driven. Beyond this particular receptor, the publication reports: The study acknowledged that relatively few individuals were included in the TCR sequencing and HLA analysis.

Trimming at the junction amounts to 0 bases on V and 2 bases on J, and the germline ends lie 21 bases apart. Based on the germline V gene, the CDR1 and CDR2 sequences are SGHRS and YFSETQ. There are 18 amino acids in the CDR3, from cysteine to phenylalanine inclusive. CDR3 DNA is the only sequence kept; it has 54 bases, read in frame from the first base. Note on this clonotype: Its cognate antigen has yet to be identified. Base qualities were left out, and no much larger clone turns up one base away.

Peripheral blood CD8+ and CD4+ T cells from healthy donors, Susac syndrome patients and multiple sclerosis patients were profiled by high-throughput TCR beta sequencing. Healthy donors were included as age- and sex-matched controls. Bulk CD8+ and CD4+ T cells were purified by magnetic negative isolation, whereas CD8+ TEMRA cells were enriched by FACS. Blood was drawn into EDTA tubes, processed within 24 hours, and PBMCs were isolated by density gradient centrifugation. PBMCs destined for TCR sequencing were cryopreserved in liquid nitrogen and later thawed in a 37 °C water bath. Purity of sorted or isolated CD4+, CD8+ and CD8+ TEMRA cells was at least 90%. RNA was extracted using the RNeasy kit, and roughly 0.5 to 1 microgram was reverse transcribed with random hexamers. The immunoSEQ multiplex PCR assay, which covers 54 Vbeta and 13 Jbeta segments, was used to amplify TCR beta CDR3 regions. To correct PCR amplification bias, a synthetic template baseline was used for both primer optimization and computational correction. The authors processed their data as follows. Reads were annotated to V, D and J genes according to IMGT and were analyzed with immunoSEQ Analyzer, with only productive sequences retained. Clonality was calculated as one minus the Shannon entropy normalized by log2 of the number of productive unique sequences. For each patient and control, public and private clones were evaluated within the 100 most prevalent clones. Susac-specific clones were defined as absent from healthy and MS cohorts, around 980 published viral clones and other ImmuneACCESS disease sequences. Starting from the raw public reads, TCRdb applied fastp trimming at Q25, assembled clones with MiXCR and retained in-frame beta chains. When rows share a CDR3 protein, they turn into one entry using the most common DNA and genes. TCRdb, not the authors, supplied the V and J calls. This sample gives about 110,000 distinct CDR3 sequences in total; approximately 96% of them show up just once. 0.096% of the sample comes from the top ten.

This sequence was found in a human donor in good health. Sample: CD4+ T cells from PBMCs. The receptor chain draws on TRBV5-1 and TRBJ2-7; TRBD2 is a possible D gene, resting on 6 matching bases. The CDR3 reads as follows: CASSLGRGAGTAPYEQYF. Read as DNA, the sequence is TGCGCCAGCAGCTTGGGTCGGGGAGCCGGGACTGCTCCCTACGAGCAGTACTTC.